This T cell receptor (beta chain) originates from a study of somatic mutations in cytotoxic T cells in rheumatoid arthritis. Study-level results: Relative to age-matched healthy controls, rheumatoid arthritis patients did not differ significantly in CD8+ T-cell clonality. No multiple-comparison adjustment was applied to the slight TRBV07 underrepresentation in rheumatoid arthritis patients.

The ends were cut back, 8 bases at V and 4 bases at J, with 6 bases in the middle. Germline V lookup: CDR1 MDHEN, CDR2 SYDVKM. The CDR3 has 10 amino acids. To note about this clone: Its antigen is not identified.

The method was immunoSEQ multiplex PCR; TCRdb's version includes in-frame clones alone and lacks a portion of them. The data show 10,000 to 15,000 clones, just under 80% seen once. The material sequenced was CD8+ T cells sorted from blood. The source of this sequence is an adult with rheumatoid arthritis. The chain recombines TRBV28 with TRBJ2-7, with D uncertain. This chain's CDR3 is CASGVYEQYF. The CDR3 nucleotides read TGTGCCAGCGGGGTTTACGAGCAGTACTTC.